This entry lists 9 T cell receptor beta chains sequenced from one sample in a study of blood T cell repertoires in COVID-19. Profiled with immunoSEQ multiplex PCR; TCRdb holds only in-frame clones, not every one. Of about 220,000 clones in the sample, about four fifths were seen once. The sample was PBMCs or T cells enriched from blood (not recorded which). The receptors were sampled from a woman between 40 and 55 years old with acute COVID-19.

The chain carries TRBV7-3 and TRBJ2-1; TRBD1 matches at 10 bases. V gave up 4 bases and J gave up 8 bases; unmatched junction bases: 8. Germline V gene lookup returns CDR1 SGHTA and CDR2 FQGTGA. The CDR3 is 15 residues long. The DNA of the CDR3 is TGTGCCAGCAGCTCGGCGGGACAGGGGTTCGATGAGCAGTTCTTC. This translates into CASSSAGQGFDEQFF.

The rearrangement uses TRBV7-9 and TRBJ1-2; maybe TRBD1 (6 bases). Trimming left V 5 bases short and J 8 bases short, with 27 bases between. The CDR3 is made up of 17 amino acids. Germline V gene data show CDR1 as SEHNR and CDR2 as FQNEAQ (reference sequence). CDR3 sequence (DNA): TGTGCCAGCAGCCCTCCCGGGACAACGGCACCTAACTGGGGCTACACCTTC. Protein: CASSPPGTTAPNWGYTF. The full variable domain, rest sourced from reference TRBV7-9 and TRBJ1-2, is DTGVSQNPRHKITKRGQNVTFRCDPISEHNRLYWYRQTLGQGPEFLTYFQNEAQLEKSRLLSDRFSAERPKGSFSTLEIQRTEQGDSAMYLCASSPPGTTAPNWGYTFGSGTRLTVV.

V is TRBV6-5 and J is TRBJ2-2; D is unclear. CDR3 size: 13 residues. The ends were cut back, 5 bases at V and 4 bases at J, with 8 bases in the middle. Germline V CDR1 and CDR2: MNHEY, SVGAGI. The CDR3 region has the DNA TGTGCCAGCAGTACCATAGTCACCGGGGAGCTGTTTTTT. Translating it yields CASSTIVTGELFF.

This chain uses TRBV27 with TRBJ1-6; no reliable D call. V lost 3 bases, J lost 7 bases, and 10 bases lay in between. This CDR3 has 14 amino acids. The germline V gene has CDR1 MNHEY and CDR2 SMNVEV (reference sequence). CDR3 amino acids: CASSLALNNSPLHF. The CDR3 region has the DNA TGTGCCAGCAGTTTGGCCCTTAACAATTCACCCCTCCACTTT.

The V gene is TRBV4-1, the J gene TRBJ2-7, with D possibly being TRBD1 (5 bases). Germline CDR1 MGHRA, CDR2 YSYEKL. With 0 bases removed from V and 2 bases from J, the gap between germline ends came to 14 bases. CDR3 size: 16 residues. The CDR3 reads CASSQEVMGQPYEQYF. In DNA, the CDR3 is TGCGCCAGCAGCCAAGAGGTGATGGGGCAGCCCTACGAGCAGTACTTC.

V and J are TRBV29-1 and TRBJ1-3; D is perhaps TRBD1 (5 bases). V lost 0 bases to trimming and J lost 2 bases, with 11 bases between them. The germline V gene has CDR1 SQVTM and CDR2 ANQGSEA. The CDR3 runs to 15 residues. CDR3 protein: CSVEDRAGTGNTIYF. CDR3 DNA sequence: TGCAGCGTTGAAGATCGGGCAGGGACTGGAAACACCATATATTTT.

The CDR3 protein is CASSQFSSGGSTDTQYF. CDR3 nucleotide sequence: TGTGCCAGCAGCCAGTTTTCTAGCGGGGGTAGCACAGATACGCAGTATTTT. This chain connects TRBV4-2 to TRBJ2-3; 10 nucleotides align to TRBD2. Trimming took 3 bases from V and 0 from J; bases not matched to a gene: 6. Per the germline V gene, CDR1 is LGHNA and CDR2 is YNFKEQ. This CDR3 region has 17 residues.

In its sample, this clone was seen a few times. The V gene is TRBV7-2, the J gene TRBJ2-1; D may be TRBD1 (6 bases). Germline V CDR1 and CDR2: SGHTA, FQGNSA. The length of the CDR3 is 15 residues. Deletions cut 5 bases from V and 1 base from J, with 12 bases between. CDR3 nucleotides: TGTGCCAGCAGCGCCACAGGACAGTCCTACAATGAGCAGTTCTTC. Its protein product is CASSATGQSYNEQFF.

This clone was found a few times. V usage is TRBV4-1 and J usage is TRBJ1-1; D unresolved. The germline V gene encodes CDR1 MGHRA and CDR2 YSYEKL. The V end lost 6 bases, the J end lost 3 bases, and 14 bases lay between the germline ends. The CDR3 runs to 14 residues. As DNA, the CDR3 is TGCGCCAGCAGGGATGGAGGGTGGCACACTGAAGCTTTCTTT. Protein: CASRDGGWHTEAFF.